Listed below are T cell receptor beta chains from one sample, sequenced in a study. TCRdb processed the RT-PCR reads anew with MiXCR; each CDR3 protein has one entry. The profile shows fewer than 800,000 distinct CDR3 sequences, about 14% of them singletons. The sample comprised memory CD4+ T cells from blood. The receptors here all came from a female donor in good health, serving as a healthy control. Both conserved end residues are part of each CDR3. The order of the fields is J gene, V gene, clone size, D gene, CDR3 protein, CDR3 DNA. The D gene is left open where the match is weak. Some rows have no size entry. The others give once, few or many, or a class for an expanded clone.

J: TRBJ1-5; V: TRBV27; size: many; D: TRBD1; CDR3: CASSTGGGNQPQHF; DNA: TGTGCCAGCAGTACAGGGGGGGGCAATCAGCCCCAGCATTTT
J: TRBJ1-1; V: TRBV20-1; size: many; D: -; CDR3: CSVCRRNTEAFF; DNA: TGCAGTGTCTGCAGGAGGAACACTGAAGCTTTCTTT
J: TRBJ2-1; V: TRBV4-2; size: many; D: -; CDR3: CASSQEFGEQFF; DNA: TGTGCCAGCAGCCAAGAGTTTGGTGAGCAGTTCTTC
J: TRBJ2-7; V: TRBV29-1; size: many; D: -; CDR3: CSAADGSYEQYF; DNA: TGCAGCGCTGCGGACGGCTCCTACGAGCAGTACTTC
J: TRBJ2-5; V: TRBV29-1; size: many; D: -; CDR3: CSVGQGYETQYF; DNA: TGCAGCGTTGGTCAGGGGTATGAGACCCAGTACTTC
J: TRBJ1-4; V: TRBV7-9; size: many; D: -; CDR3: CASTRGVNEKLFF; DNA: TGTGCCAGCACACGGGGGGTTAATGAAAAACTGTTTTTT
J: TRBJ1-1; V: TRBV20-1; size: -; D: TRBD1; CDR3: CSASRTGDPSTEAFF; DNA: TGCAGTGCCAGCCGCACAGGGGATCCTAGCACTGAAGCTTTCTTT
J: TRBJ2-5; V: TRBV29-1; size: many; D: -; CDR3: CSGLTSGETQYF; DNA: TGCAGCGGCCTCACTTCGGGGGAGACCCAGTACTTC
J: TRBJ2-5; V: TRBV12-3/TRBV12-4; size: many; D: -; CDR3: CASSFPSQWQYF; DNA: TGTGCCAGCAGTTTCCCCTCCCAGTGGCAGTACTTC
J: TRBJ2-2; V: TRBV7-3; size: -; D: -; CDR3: CASSPRARGELFF; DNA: TGTGCCAGCAGCCCAAGGGCCCGCGGGGAGCTGTTTTTT
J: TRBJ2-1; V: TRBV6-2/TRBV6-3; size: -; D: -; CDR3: CASRGSNEQFF; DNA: TGTGCCAGCAGAGGGAGCAATGAGCAGTTCTTC
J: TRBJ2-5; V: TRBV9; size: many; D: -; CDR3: CASSVDQETQYF; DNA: TGTGCCAGCAGCGTAGATCAAGAGACCCAGTACTTC
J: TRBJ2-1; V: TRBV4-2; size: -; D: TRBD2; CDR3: CASRRSSGKDNEQFF; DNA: TGTGCCAGCAGAAGGTCCAGCGGGAAAGACAATGAGCAGTTCTTC
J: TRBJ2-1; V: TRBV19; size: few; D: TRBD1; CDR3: CASSEGQGVFYNEQFF; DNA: TGTGCCAGTAGTGAGGGACAGGGGGTCTTCTACAATGAGCAGTTCTTC
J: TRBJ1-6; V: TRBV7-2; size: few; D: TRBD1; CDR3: CATTRQGSSYNSPLHF; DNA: TGTGCCACCACTCGACAGGGAAGCTCCTATAATTCACCCCTCCACTTT
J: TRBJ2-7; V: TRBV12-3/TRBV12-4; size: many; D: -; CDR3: CASSFWQAYEQYF; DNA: TGTGCCAGCAGTTTCTGGCAAGCCTACGAGCAGTACTTC
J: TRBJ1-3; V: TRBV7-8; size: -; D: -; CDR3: CASSATGKSGTTIYF; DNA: TGTGCCAGCAGCGCCACAGGGAAGTCTGGAACCACCATATATTTT
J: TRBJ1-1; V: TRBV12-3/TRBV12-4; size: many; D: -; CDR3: CASSGRMNTEAFF; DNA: TGTGCCAGTAGTGGACGGATGAACACTGAAGCTTTCTTT
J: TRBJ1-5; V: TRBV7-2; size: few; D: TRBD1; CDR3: CASSFGQGLNQPQHF; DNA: TGTGCCAGCAGCTTCGGACAGGGGTTGAATCAGCCCCAGCATTTT
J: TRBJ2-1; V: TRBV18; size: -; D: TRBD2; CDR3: CASSPRDYVNEQFF; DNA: TGTGCCAGCTCACCCAGGGACTACGTCAATGAGCAGTTCTTC
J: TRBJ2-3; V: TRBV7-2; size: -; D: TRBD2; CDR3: CASSFGLAGSDTQYF; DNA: TGTGCCAGCAGTTTCGGACTAGCGGGGAGTGATACGCAGTATTTT
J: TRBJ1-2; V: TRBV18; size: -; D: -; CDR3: CASSPLMVLTAGSNYGYTF; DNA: TGTGCCAGCTCACCACTAATGGTATTGACTGCGGGTTCCAACTATGGCTACACCTTC
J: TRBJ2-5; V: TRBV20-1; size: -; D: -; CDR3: CSARDQMGKGFGLETQYF; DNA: TGCAGTGCTAGAGATCAGATGGGGAAGGGTTTTGGGTTAGAGACCCAGTACTTC
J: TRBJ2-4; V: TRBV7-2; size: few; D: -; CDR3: CASSTGQLTKNIQYF; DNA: TGTGCCAGCAGCACAGGACAGCTTACCAAAAACATTCAGTACTTC
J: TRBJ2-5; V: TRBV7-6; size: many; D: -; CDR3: CASSLHLQETQYF; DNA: TGTGCCAGCAGCTTACATCTTCAAGAGACCCAGTACTTC
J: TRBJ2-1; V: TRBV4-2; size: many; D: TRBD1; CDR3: CASSQGQGFPGQFF; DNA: TGTGCCAGCAGCCAAGGACAGGGGTTCCCCGGGCAGTTCTTC
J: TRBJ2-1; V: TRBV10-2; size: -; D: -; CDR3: CASSELRVPPHEQFF; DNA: TGCGCCAGCAGTGAGTTGAGGGTTCCCCCCCATGAGCAGTTCTTC
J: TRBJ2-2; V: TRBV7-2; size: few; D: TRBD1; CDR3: CASTLRTGDTGELFF; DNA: TGTGCCAGCACCCTAAGGACAGGGGACACCGGGGAGCTGTTTTTT
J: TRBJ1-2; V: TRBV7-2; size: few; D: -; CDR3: CASSPQGHYGYTF; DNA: TGTGCCAGCAGCCCGCAGGGTCACTATGGCTACACCTTC
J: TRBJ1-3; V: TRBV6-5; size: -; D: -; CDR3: CASRQPGGDTIYF; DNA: TGTGCCAGCAGACAACCGGGGGGGGACACCATATATTTT
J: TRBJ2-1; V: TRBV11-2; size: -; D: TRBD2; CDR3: CASSISSGLGFYNEQFF; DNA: TGTGCCAGCAGCATCTCCTCGGGACTAGGGTTCTACAATGAGCAGTTCTTC
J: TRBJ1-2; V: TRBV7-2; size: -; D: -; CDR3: CASGLYGYIF; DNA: TGTGCCAGCGGGCTCTATGGCTACATCTTC
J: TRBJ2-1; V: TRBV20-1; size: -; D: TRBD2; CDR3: CSATRTSGRALHFF; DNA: TGCAGTGCCACCCGAACTAGCGGGAGGGCACTGCATTTCTTC
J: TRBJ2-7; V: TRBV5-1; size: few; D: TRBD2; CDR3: CASRKPGGYEQYF; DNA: TGCGCCAGCCGCAAACCGGGGGGCTACGAGCAGTACTTC
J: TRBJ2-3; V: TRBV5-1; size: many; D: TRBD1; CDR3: CASSLAPGQGRDTQYF; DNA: TGCGCCAGCAGCTTAGCCCCGGGACAGGGAAGGGATACGCAGTATTTT
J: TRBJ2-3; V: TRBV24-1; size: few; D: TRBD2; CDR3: CATSDLTTSGSTDTQYF; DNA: TGTGCCACCAGTGATCTTACCACTAGCGGGAGCACAGATACGCAGTATTTT
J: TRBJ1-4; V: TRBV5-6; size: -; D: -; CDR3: CASSFGGFAEKLFF; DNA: TGTGCCAGCAGCTTCGGGGGCTTTGCGGAAAAACTGTTTTTT
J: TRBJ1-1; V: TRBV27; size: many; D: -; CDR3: CASSRGGLNTEAFF; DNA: TGTGCCAGCAGCCGCGGGGGGTTGAACACTGAAGCTTTCTTT
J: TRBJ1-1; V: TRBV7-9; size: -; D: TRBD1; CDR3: CASSFTGDAEAFF; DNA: TGTGCCAGCAGCTTTACAGGGGACGCTGAAGCTTTCTTT